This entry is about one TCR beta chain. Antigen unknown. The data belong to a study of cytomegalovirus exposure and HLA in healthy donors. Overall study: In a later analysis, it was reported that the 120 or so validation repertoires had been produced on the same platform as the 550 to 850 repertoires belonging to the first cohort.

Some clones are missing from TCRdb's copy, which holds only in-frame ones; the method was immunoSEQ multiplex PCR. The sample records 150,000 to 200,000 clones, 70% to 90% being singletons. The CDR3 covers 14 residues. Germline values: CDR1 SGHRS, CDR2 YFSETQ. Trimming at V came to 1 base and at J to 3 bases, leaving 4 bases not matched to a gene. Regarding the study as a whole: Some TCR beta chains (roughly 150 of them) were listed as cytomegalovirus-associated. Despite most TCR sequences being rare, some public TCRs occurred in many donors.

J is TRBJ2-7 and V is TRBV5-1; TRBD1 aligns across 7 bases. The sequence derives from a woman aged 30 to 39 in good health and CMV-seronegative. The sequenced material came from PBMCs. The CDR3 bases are TGCGCCAGCAGCTTGATAGGACAGGACTACGAGCAGTACTTC. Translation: CASSLIGQDYEQYF. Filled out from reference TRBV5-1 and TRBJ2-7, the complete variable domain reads KAGVTQTPRYLIKTRGQQVTLSCSPISGHRSVSWYQQTPGQGLQFLFEYFSETQRNKGNFPGRFSGRQFSNSRSEMNVSTLELGDSALYLCASSLIGQDYEQYFGPGTRLTVT.